This entry lists 7 T cell receptor beta chains sequenced from one sample in a study of blood T cell repertoires in COVID-19. Sequencing was performed with immunoSEQ multiplex PCR; in TCRdb, only in-frame clones are kept and a portion is missing. The sample shows fewer than 200,000 clones, approximately 82% of them seen only once. The source material was peripheral blood. These TCRs come from a woman at least 80 years old with acute or convalescent COVID-19.

This rearrangement joins TRBV2 to TRBJ2-1; 7 bases map to TRBD2. There are 15 residues in the CDR3. The germline V gene encodes CDR1 SNHLY and CDR2 FYNNEI. Trimming took 10 bases from V and 4 from J; bases not matched to a gene: 13. The CDR3: CAIPLAGVEYNEQFF. The CDR3 coding sequence is TGTGCCATCCCTCTCGCGGGAGTCGAATACAATGAGCAGTTCTTC.

This chain connects TRBV19 to TRBJ2-7, with a possible D match to TRBD2 (6 bases). This CDR3 is 17 amino acids long. Trimming stripped 2 bases from V and 3 bases from J, with 20 bases between. Germline CDR1 is LNHDA and CDR2 is SQIVND (reference sequence). The CDR3 DNA sequence: TGTGCCAGTAGTATAACCCCCGCGGGGAAAGTCATCTACGAGCAGTACTTC. Amino acids: CASSITPAGKVIYEQYF.

This chain links TRBV6-5 with TRBJ1-1, with D perhaps TRBD1 (6 bases). CDR1 and CDR2 from the germline V gene are MNHEY and SVGAGI. There are 15 residues in the CDR3. V lost 7 bases to trimming and J lost 1 base, with 16 bases between them. CDR3 sequence: CASKREGGPNTEAFF. CDR3 DNA sequence: TGTGCCAGCAAGCGAGAGGGGGGGCCGAACACTGAAGCTTTCTTT.

J is TRBJ2-1 and V is TRBV3-1 (or the pseudogene TRBV3-2); TRBD2 matches at 7 bases. Per the germline V gene, CDR1 is LGHDT and CDR2 is YNNKEL (reference sequence). J gave up 9 bases and V 0 bases, and 5 bases lay outside the gene matches. The CDR3 totals 14 residues. The CDR3 protein is CASSQDGLGLEQFF. CDR3 in DNA: TGTGCCAGCAGCCAAGACGGACTAGGGCTTGAGCAGTTCTTC.

V and J are TRBV4-1 and TRBJ1-4; D perhaps matches TRBD1 (5 bases). CDR1 is MGHRA, CDR2 YSYEKL, per germline. The CDR3 loop spans 15 amino acids. Trimming shortened V by 5 bases and J by 7 bases, and 17 bases separated the two germline ends. Here the CDR3 reads CASSEMWGDLEKLFF. CDR3 in DNA: TGCGCCAGCAGCGAGATGTGGGGGGATCTTGAAAAACTGTTTTTT.

This clone has a handful of counts. The chain has TRBV5-1 and TRBJ2-7; perhaps TRBD2 as D (6 bases). The CDR3 covers 12 residues. Trimming pared 6 bases from V and 4 bases from J, leaving 11 bases between. Germline V gene sequence: CDR1 SGHRS, CDR2 YFSETQ. The CDR3 protein is CASKGGGYEQYF. The CDR3 coding sequence is TGCGCCAGCAAGGGAGGAGGGTACGAGCAGTACTTC. The variable domain in full, completed from reference TRBV5-1 and TRBJ2-7, reads KAGVTQTPRYLIKTRGQQVTLSCSPISGHRSVSWYQQTPGQGLQFLFEYFSETQRNKGNFPGRFSGRQFSNSRSEMNVSTLELGDSALYLCASKGGGYEQYFGPGTRLTVT.

In this sample, this clone turned up a few times. This chain links TRBV7-2 with TRBJ1-5, with D perhaps matching TRBD1 (6 bases). This CDR3 spans 15 amino acids. Between the trimmed V and J ends, which lost 1 base and 0 bases, there was a span of 7 bases. The germline V gene encodes CDR1 SGHTA and CDR2 FQGNSA. CDR3 sequence: CASSLVQGSNQPQHF. In DNA form, the CDR3 reads TGTGCCAGCAGCTTAGTACAGGGTAGCAATCAGCCCCAGCATTTT. The complete variable domain, with remaining parts taken from reference TRBV7-2 and TRBJ1-5, reads GAGVSQSPSNKVTEKGKDVELRCDPISGHTALYWYRQSLGQGLEFLIYFQGNSAPDKSGLPSDRFSAERTGGSVSTLTIQRTQQEDSAVYLCASSLVQGSNQPQHFGDGTRLSIL.